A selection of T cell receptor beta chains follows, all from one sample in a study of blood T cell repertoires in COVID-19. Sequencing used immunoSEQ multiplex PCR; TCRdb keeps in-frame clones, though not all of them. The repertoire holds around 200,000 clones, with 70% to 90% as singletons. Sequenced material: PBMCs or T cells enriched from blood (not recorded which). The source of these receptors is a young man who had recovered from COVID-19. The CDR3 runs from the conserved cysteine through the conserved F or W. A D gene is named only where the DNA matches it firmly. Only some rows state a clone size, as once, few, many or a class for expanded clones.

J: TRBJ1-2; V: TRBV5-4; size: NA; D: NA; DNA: TGTGCCAGCAGCTTGGCGGCGCGGAACTATGGCTACACCTTC; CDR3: CASSLAARNYGYTF
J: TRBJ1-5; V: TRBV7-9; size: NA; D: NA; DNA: TGTGCCAGCAGCCCCCCGGGGGGGCATAGCAATCAGCCCCAGCATTTT; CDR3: CASSPPGGHSNQPQHF
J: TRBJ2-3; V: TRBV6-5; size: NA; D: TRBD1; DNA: TGTGCCAGCACCGGACAGGGTTCGAGCACAGATACGCAGTATTTT; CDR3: CASTGQGSSTDTQYF
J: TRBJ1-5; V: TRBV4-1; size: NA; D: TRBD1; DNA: TGCGCCAGCAGCCAATTACAGGGGGGCCATCAGCCCCAGCATTTT; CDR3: CASSQLQGGHQPQHF
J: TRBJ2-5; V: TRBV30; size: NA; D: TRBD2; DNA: TGTGCCTGGAGTGTACTAGCGGGAGTTGGGGAGACCCAGTACTTC; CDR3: CAWSVLAGVGETQYF
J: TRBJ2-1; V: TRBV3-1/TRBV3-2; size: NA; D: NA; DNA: TGTGCCGGCAGCCAATTTTTAGCCTATGAGCAGTTCTTC; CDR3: CAGSQFLAYEQFF
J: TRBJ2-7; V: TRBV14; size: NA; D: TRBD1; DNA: TGTGCCAGCAGCCACGGAGGGACAGGGGCCTACGAGCAGTACTTC; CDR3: CASSHGGTGAYEQYF
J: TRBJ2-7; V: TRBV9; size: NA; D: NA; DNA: TGTGCCAGCAGCGTAGACCAAGGGGGCTCCTACGAGCAGTACTTC; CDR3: CASSVDQGGSYEQYF
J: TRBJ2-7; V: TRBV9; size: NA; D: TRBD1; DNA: TGTGCCAGCAGCGTAGGAGACAGGGGACGTTACGAGCAGTACTTC; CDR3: CASSVGDRGRYEQYF
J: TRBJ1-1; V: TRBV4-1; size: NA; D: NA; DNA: TGCGCCAGCAGCCCCCAGGCTCCGAACACTGAAGCTTTCTTT; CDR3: CASSPQAPNTEAFF
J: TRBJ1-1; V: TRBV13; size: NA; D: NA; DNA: TGTGCCAGCAGCTTACCAGGGTACACTGAAGCTTTCTTT; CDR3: CASSLPGYTEAFF
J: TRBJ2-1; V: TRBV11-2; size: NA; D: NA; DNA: TGTGCCAGCAGCTTAGATTATGCGAGCTCCTACAATGAGCAGTTCTTC; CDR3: CASSLDYASSYNEQFF
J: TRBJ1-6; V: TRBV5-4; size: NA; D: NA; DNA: TGTGCCAGCAGCTTATTTCGAGGACTCAATTCACCCCTCCACTTT; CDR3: CASSLFRGLNSPLHF
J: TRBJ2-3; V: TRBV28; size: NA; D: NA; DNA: TGTGCCAGCAGCCTCACAGATACGCAGTATTTT; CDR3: CASSLTDTQYF
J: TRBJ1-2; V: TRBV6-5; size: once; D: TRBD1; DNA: TGTGCCAGCAAAGTCTTACAGGGGTCCAACTATGGCTACACCTTC; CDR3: CASKVLQGSNYGYTF
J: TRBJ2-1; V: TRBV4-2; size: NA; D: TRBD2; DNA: TGTGCCAGCAGCCGTCTAGGGACTAGCGGGGCACATGAGCAGTTCTTC; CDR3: CASSRLGTSGAHEQFF
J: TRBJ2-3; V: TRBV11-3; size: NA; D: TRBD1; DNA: TGTGCCAGCAGCCCCAGACAGGGGCCCACAGATACGCAGTATTTT; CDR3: CASSPRQGPTDTQYF
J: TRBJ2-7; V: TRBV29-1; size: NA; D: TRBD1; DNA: TGCAGCGTTCTTCCGGGACAGTCGTCCTACGAGCAGTACTTC; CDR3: CSVLPGQSSYEQYF
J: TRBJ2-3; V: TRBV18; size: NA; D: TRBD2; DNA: TGTGCCAGCTCACCAAGGACTAGCGACGTTGATTGGGTTGTTCGTGCAGATACGCAGTATTTT; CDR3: CASSPRTSDVDWVVRADTQYF
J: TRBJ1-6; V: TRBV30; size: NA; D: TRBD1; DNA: TGTGCCTGGAGTGTAAGAGATGGGACAGGCGTATCACCCCTCCACTTT; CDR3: CAWSVRDGTGVSPLHF
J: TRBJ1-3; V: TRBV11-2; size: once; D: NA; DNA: TGTGCCAGCAGCCCAGGGGACCGGAATGGAAACACCATATATTTT; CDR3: CASSPGDRNGNTIYF
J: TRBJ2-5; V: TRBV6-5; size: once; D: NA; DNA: TGTGCCAGCAGGTTCAGGGGTGGGGAGACCCAGTACTTC; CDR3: CASRFRGGETQYF
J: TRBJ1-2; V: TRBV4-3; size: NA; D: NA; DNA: TGCGCCAGCAGCCAAGATTACCAGGCGGGCACCTATGGCTACACCTTC; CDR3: CASSQDYQAGTYGYTF
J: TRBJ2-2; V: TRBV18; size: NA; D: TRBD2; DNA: TGTGCCAGCTCACCAGGGCCGGGAGGGCCATGGAACACCGGGGAGCTGTTTTTT; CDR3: CASSPGPGGPWNTGELFF
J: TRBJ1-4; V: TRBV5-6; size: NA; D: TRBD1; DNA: TGTGCCAGCAGCCCCCAGCCGGGACAGGCTGAAAAACTGTTTTTT; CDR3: CASSPQPGQAEKLFF
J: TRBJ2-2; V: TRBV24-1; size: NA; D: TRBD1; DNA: TGTGCCACCAGTGACCCGGGACAGGCGAACACCGGGGAGCTGTTTTTT; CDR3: CATSDPGQANTGELFF
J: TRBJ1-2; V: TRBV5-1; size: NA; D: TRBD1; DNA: TGCGCCAGCAGCTTATCGGACAGGGGGCGTTATGGCTACACCTTC; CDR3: CASSLSDRGRYGYTF
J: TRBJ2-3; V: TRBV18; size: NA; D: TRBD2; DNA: TGTGCCAGCTCACCGGGACTAGCGGGAAGAGCAGATACGCAGTATTTT; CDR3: CASSPGLAGRADTQYF